The 20 T cell receptor beta chains below all came from one sample that was sequenced in a study of CD8+CD57+ T cells in acquired aplastic anemia. Genomic DNA served as template for TCR beta VDJ and CDR3 profiling. TCRdb re-called the reads with MiXCR, one entry per CDR3 protein. The table has about 210,000 distinct CDR3 sequences, over 60% seen once. The sample consisted of sorted CD4+, CD8+, or CD8+CD57+ T cells (not recorded which) from PBMCs. The receptor set was obtained from a human donor in good health.

The chain joins TRBV24-1 to TRBJ2-5; weak D call: TRBD1 (6 bases). Per germline, CDR1 KGHDR and CDR2 SFDVKD. V lost 3 bases and J 2 bases, leaving 9 bases between the germline ends. CDR3 size: 14 residues. CDR3 loop: CATSDPGQQETQYF. The CDR3 DNA is TGTGCCACCAGTGATCCAGGACAGCAAGAGACCCAGTACTTC.

The V call is TRBV25-1, the J call TRBJ1-6; a possible D gene is TRBD1 (5 bases). The CDR3 length is 14 residues. Trimming took off 6 bases at V and 7 bases at J, with 13 bases between the two ends. Germline CDR1 MGHDK, CDR2 SYGVNS. The CDR3 DNA sequence: TGTGCCAGCAGGGGGACTACATACAATTCACCCCTCCACTTT. This codes for CASRGTTYNSPLHF.

There are a few counts of this clonotype. The chain is built from TRBV7-2 and TRBJ2-1; TRBD2 matches 8 bases. Trimming removed 0 bases from V and 1 base from J; junction bases left unmatched: 5. The CDR3 has 17 amino acids. In germline, CDR1 is SGHTA, CDR2 FQGNSA. The CDR3 reads CASSLAVASGSYNEQFF. CDR3 nucleotides: TGTGCCAGCAGCTTAGCGGTCGCTAGCGGGTCCTACAATGAGCAGTTCTTC.

The rearrangement uses TRBV7-6 and TRBJ1-6; 7 positions match TRBD1. CDR1 is SGHVS, CDR2 FNYEAQ, per germline. The junction had 8 bases not matched to a gene; V was cut back by 5 bases and J by 10 bases. The CDR3 has 14 amino acids. The CDR3 coding sequence is TGTGCCAGCAGCCCCCGGACAGGAACCTCACCCCTCCACTTT. Its protein product is CASSPRTGTSPLHF.

This clonotype is a singleton in its sample. The chain employs TRBV24-1 and TRBJ1-1, with 8 bases aligning to TRBD1. Looked up from germline, CDR1 is KGHDR and CDR2 is SFDVKD. After removal of 10 bases from V and 1 base from J, the junction contained 4 bases not matched to a gene. The CDR3 is 13 amino acids. The CDR3 is CATKDRGNTEAFF. As DNA, the CDR3 is TGTGCCACGAAAGACAGGGGGAACACTGAAGCTTTCTTT.

Ten or more counts support this clonotype. The chain links TRBV15 to TRBJ2-3, with 8 positions matching TRBD2. Germline loops: CDR1 LNHNV, CDR2 YYDKDF (reference sequence). J gave up 1 base and V 3 bases, and 9 bases lay outside the gene matches. This CDR3 has 17 amino acids. DNA of the CDR3: TGTGCCACCAGCAGTCCCGCGGGGCGGGAGGGCACAGATACGCAGTATTTT. Residues: CATSSPAGREGTDTQYF.

In this sample, this clonotype turned up many times. This chain connects TRBV19 to TRBJ2-1; D unresolved. Germline V lookup: CDR1 LNHDA, CDR2 SQIVND (reference sequence). Trimming took off 0 bases at V and 4 bases at J, with 13 bases between the two ends. The CDR3 runs 16 residues. The DNA for the CDR3 is TGTGCCAGTAGTATAGATGCCGACGCCATTTACAATGAGCAGTTCTTC. It codes for CASSIDADAIYNEQFF.

The gene calls are TRBV2 and TRBJ2-7; possible D gene TRBD2, 5 bases. This CDR3 is 13 amino acids long. The germline V gene encodes CDR1 SNHLY and CDR2 FYNNEI. Between the trimmed V and J ends, which lost 4 bases and 7 bases, there was a span of 14 bases. This CDR3 is CASSVRVQGEQYF. Here the CDR3 DNA reads TGTGCCAGCAGTGTGAGGGTCCAAGGGGAGCAGTACTTC. The full variable domain, completed using reference TRBV2 and TRBJ2-7, is EPEVTQTPSHQVTQMGQEVILRCVPISNHLYFYWYRQILGQKVEFLVSFYNNEISEKSEIFDDQFSVERPDGSNFTLKIRSTKLEDSAMYFCASSVRVQGEQYFGPGTRLTVT.

The chain employs TRBV6-5 and TRBJ2-7; D may be TRBD2 (7 bases). Germline-derived CDR1 and CDR2 are MNHEY and SVGAGI. The V gene lost 6 bases and the J gene lost 5 bases, with 20 bases spanning the gap. The CDR3 length is 15 residues. CDR3 nucleotides: TGTGCCAGCAGAAATTTGAGGGGGGGGTTTGACGAGCAGTACTTC. Amino acid sequence: CASRNLRGGFDEQYF.

The V gene is TRBV7-9, the J gene TRBJ1-1, with D perhaps matching TRBD1 (5 bases). The CDR3 spans 15 residues. The germline CDR1 and CDR2 sequences are SEHNR and FQNEAQ (reference sequence). V was clipped by 0 bases and J by 9 bases, with 17 bases between them. The CDR3 reads CASSLADFLGGKAFF. In DNA form, the CDR3 reads TGTGCCAGCAGCTTAGCTGACTTTCTTGGGGGAAAAGCTTTCTTT.

This clonotype was recorded at least ten times. The rearrangement joins TRBV24-1 to TRBJ1-5; D remains ambiguous. The CDR3 has 14 residues. The germline V and J ends were trimmed by 0 bases and 1 base, with 3 bases remaining between them. The germline V gene has CDR1 KGHDR and CDR2 SFDVKD. The CDR3 DNA is TGTGCCACCAGTGATTTGACCAGCAATCAGCCCCAGCATTTT. Amino acid sequence: CATSDLTSNQPQHF.

Note on this clonotype: Sequence at one end of the junction differs from germline and may be a read error. The CDR3 DNA reads TGTGCCAGCAGTGAAAACAGGGACCAAGAGAACCAGTACTTC. Protein: CASSENRDQENQYF. The chain joins TRBV2 to TRBJ2-5, with D possibly being TRBD1 (6 bases). The CDR3 contains 14 residues. The germline gives CDR1 SNHLY, CDR2 FYNNEI.

The gene calls are TRBV5-1 and TRBJ2-3; 7 nucleotides match TRBD2. The CDR3 loop spans 16 amino acids. Germline V lookup: CDR1 SGHRS, CDR2 YFSETQ. V lost 7 bases and J lost 6; bases outside the gene matches: 17. In DNA, the CDR3 is TGCGCCAGCTTGCCAAGAGCGGGCGGGAGAGCGGATACGCAGTATTTT. Its protein product is CASLPRAGGRADTQYF.

The chain is built from TRBV12-3 or TRBV12-4 and TRBJ2-3, with TRBD2 matching over 9 bases. With 5 bases clipped from V and 8 bases from J, the junction kept 8 bases outside the gene matches. CDR3 size: 14 residues. The CDR3 bases are TGTGCCAGCAGTGGCAGGACTAGCGAGGTTACGCAGTATTTT. This encodes CASSGRTSEVTQYF.

The chain joins TRBV20-1 to TRBJ2-1; TRBD2 aligns across 9 bases. Germline V gene data show CDR1 as DFQATT and CDR2 as SNEGSKA (reference sequence). V lost 0 bases and J lost 3; bases outside the gene matches: 9. This CDR3 spans 17 amino acids. The CDR3 nucleotides are TGCAGTGCTAGAGATATCGCCGGCGGGGGGGGCTACAATGAGCAGTTCTTC. Encoded protein: CSARDIAGGGGYNEQFF.

This clonotype has a count of ten or more. This sequence joins TRBV4-1 and TRBJ2-1; 9 bases match TRBD2. Trimming cost V 2 bases and J 10 bases; bases outside gene matches: 3. The germline V gene has CDR1 MGHRA and CDR2 YSYEKL. This CDR3 has 13 amino acids. CDR3 DNA sequence: TGCGCCAGCAGCCAATTAGCGGGAGAGGAGCAGTTCTTC. Translation gives CASSQLAGEEQFF.

The V gene is TRBV7-9, the J gene TRBJ2-7, with D possibly matching TRBD1 (6 bases). The CDR3 is made up of 14 amino acids. Between the trimmed V and J ends, which lost 11 bases and 7 bases, there was a span of 24 bases. Looked up from germline, CDR1 is SEHNR and CDR2 is FQNEAQ (reference sequence). The CDR3: CAGGPGTGFGEQYF. The CDR3 coding sequence is TGTGCCGGGGGCCCTGGGACCGGCTTCGGTGAGCAGTACTTC.

In this sample, this clonotype turned up many times. The chain combines TRBV27 with TRBJ2-7; 7 nucleotides align to TRBD2. V lost 6 bases to trimming and J lost 6 bases; unmatched junction nucleotides: 11. This CDR3 is 14 amino acids long. Germline V gene sequence: CDR1 MNHEY, CDR2 SMNVEV (reference sequence). For the CDR3, the DNA is TGTGCCAGCAGAGTGGACGGACTAGTGGGCGAGCAGTACTTC. It yields the protein CASRVDGLVGEQYF.

The table lists this clonotype with a few counts. This chain uses TRBV20-1 with TRBJ2-5; possibly TRBD1 for D (6 bases). The CDR3 totals 13 residues. CDR1 and CDR2 from the germline V gene are DFQATT and SNEGSKA (reference sequence). Trimming removed 3 bases at V and 2 bases at J, with 10 bases between. As DNA, the CDR3 is TGCAGTGCTAGCGACGACAGGCAAGAGACCCAGTACTTC. Translation: CSASDDRQETQYF.

The rearrangement uses TRBV19 and TRBJ2-7, with 10 positions matching TRBD2. This CDR3 spans 15 amino acids. Per the germline V gene, CDR1 is LNHDA and CDR2 is SQIVND (reference sequence). J gave up 1 base and V 5 bases, and 5 bases lay outside the gene matches. CDR3 bases: TGTGCCAGTAGTCCGAGCGGGGGGGGTTCCTACGAGCAGTACTTC. This codes for CASSPSGGGSYEQYF. Together with reference TRBV19 and TRBJ2-7, the CDR3 gives the full variable domain: DGGITQSPKYLFRKEGQNVTLSCEQNLNHDAMYWYRQDPGQGLRLIYYSQIVNDFQKGDIAEGYSVSREKKESFPLTVTSAQKNPTAFYLCASSPSGGGSYEQYFGPGTRLTVT.